This T cell receptor (beta chain) is drawn from a study of blood T cell repertoires in COVID-19. Background on the study: Sources were T cells, B-cell-depleted T cells, or PBMCs; the material itself was cDNA or gDNA.

This table comes from immunoSEQ multiplex PCR, and its TCRdb copy is limited to in-frame clones, with some not included. The sample holds around 60,000 clones, approximately 91% seen once. This clonotype originated in a man between 45 and 60 years old with active COVID-19. Sequenced sample: peripheral blood.

CDR3 coding DNA: TGCGCCAGCAGCCCACGAAGGGTTGGGGGCGGTTCTAACTATGGCTACACCTTC. Translation: CASSPRRVGGGSNYGYTF. The chain links TRBV4-1 to TRBJ1-2, with D perhaps matching TRBD1 (6 bases). Trimming left V 4 bases short and J 0 bases short, with 21 bases between. Germline V gene sequence: CDR1 MGHRA, CDR2 YSYEKL. This CDR3 region has 18 residues.